This T cell receptor (beta chain) was recorded in a study of CD8+ T cells in alopecia areata. As for the study in general: Treated patients took oral tofacitinib at 5 to 10 mg twice daily.

Overall study results and limits: Numerous clones, expanded in lesions, remained in scalp and blood during tofacitinib.

Germline V gives CDR1 SEHNR, CDR2 FQNEAQ (reference sequence). V lost 6 bases, J lost 0 bases, and 8 bases lay in between. CDR3 length: 14 residues. With respect to this clone: The antigen remains undetermined.

cDNA reverse transcribed from extracted RNA served as the sequencing template. Data came from immunoSEQ multiplex PCR; TCRdb stores just in-frame clones and leaves some out. Here the sample spans 90,000 to 150,000 clones, about 54% being singletons. The treatment is: oral pan-JAK inhibitor, 5-10 mg twice daily. This TCR was recovered from a human donor with alopecia areata. The genes are TRBV7-9 and TRBJ2-2, with unresolved D. Sequenced material: CD8+ T cells sorted from blood, taken at week 4, from a patient treated with tofacitinib. The CDR3 DNA reads as TGTGCCAGCAGTCCGGACCCGAACACCGGGGAGCTGTTTTTT. Its protein is CASSPDPNTGELFF.